A single sample gave rise to the 12 T cell receptor beta chains below, sequenced in a study of vaccination and CD4 T cells after COVID-19. Using its own MiXCR run on the PCR reads, TCRdb lists one record per CDR3 protein. The sample has over 15,000 distinct CDR3 sequences, approximately 71% seen once; the top ten hold roughly 1.1%. Sample: CD4+ T cells from blood, taken after SARS-CoV-2 vaccination. Receptors originate from a human donor who had recovered from COVID-19.

The V call is TRBV6-1, the J call TRBJ2-6; the D gene is possibly TRBD2 (5 bases). This CDR3 has 15 residues. Deletions cut 7 bases from V and 0 bases from J, with 10 bases between. The germline V gene has CDR1 MNHNS and CDR2 SASEGT. The CDR3 bases are TGTGCCAGCAAGCGGTTAGTCTCTGGGGCCAACGTCCTGACTTTC. Its protein product is CASKRLVSGANVLTF.

This clonotype has more than one count but fewer than ten. This sequence joins TRBV24-1 and TRBJ2-2; 7 positions match TRBD2. Trimming cost V 3 bases and J 5 bases; bases outside gene matches: 2. CDR1 and CDR2 (germline): KGHDR, SFDVKD. This CDR3 has 14 residues. CDR3 in DNA: TGTGCCACCAGTGATCCGGGGGGTACCGGGGAGCTGTTTTTT. Encoded protein: CATSDPGGTGELFF.

The chain recombines TRBV10-1 with TRBJ2-2; 9 bases are shared with TRBD2. Trimming took 2 bases from V and 4 from J; bases not matched to a gene: 5. CDR1 is WNHNN, CDR2 SYGVQD, per germline (reference sequence). This CDR3 comprises 16 residues. The CDR3 region is CASSEGSGSVTGELFF. DNA of the CDR3: TGCGCCAGCAGTGAGGGTAGCGGGAGCGTCACCGGGGAGCTGTTTTTT.

The chain uses TRBV6-2 or TRBV6-3 and TRBJ1-5, with TRBD1 matching 8 bases. Germline V CDR1 and CDR2: MNHEY, SVGEGT. The CDR3 contains 20 residues. Trimming at V came to 4 bases and at J to 2 bases, leaving 19 bases not matched to a gene. This CDR3 reads CASSSKRTGFPESRNQPQHF. The DNA of the CDR3 is TGTGCCAGCAGTTCTAAGCGGACAGGGTTTCCGGAATCGCGCAATCAGCCCCAGCATTTT.

The rearrangement uses TRBV15 and TRBJ1-1; no clear D gene. There are 13 residues in the CDR3. V dropped 1 base and J dropped 3 bases, with 6 bases sitting between them. Germline CDR1 LNHNV, CDR2 YYDKDF (reference sequence). The CDR3 DNA follows: TGTGCCACCAGCAGAGGGACTGACACTGAAGCTTTCTTT. Its protein is CATSRGTDTEAFF.

The V gene is TRBV11-3, the J gene TRBJ2-7; D unresolved. V lost 3 bases to trimming and J lost 4 bases, with 10 bases between them. Germline CDR1 and CDR2: SGHNT and YENEEA. The CDR3 spans 13 residues. CDR3: CASSLAPDYEQYF. DNA for the CDR3: TGTGCCAGCAGCTTGGCTCCGGATTACGAGCAGTACTTC.

The rearrangement joins TRBV20-1 to TRBJ1-6; no clear D gene. The CDR3 extends over 16 amino acids. V dropped 0 bases and J dropped 0 bases, with 9 bases sitting between them. CDR1 and CDR2 from the germline V gene are DFQATT and SNEGSKA (reference sequence). CDR3 residues: CSARDGGSSYNSPLHF. CDR3 coding DNA: TGCAGTGCTAGAGATGGCGGTAGCTCCTATAATTCACCCCTCCACTTT.

This chain links TRBV5-5 with TRBJ2-2, with D perhaps given as TRBD1 or TRBD2 (5 bases each). The CDR3 consists of 18 residues. Germline V CDR1 and CDR2: SGHKS, YYEKEE (reference sequence). V was cut by 4 bases and J by 4 bases, with 23 bases left in between. The CDR3 is CASSGGVGLARGTGELFF. CDR3 coding DNA: TGTGCCAGCAGCGGGGGTGTTGGGTTAGCGCGAGGCACCGGGGAGCTGTTTTTT.

V and J are TRBV4-3 and TRBJ2-2, with D unresolved. Germline CDR1 and CDR2: LGHNA and YSLEER. V lost 0 bases to trimming and J lost 4 bases, with 9 bases between them. The CDR3 covers 15 residues. The CDR3 sequence is CASSQEAASTGELFF. The DNA for the CDR3 is TGCGCCAGCAGCCAAGAAGCAGCGAGCACCGGGGAGCTGTTTTTT.

The table lists this clonotype with a few counts. This rearrangement joins TRBV6-5 to TRBJ1-1; 8 bases are shared with TRBD1. After removal of 2 bases from V and 1 base from J, the junction contained 6 bases not matched to a gene. Germline V CDR1 and CDR2: MNHEY, SVGAGI. This CDR3 region has 16 residues. The DNA for the CDR3 is TGTGCCAGCAGTTACAACCTTGGGACAGGGAACACTGAAGCTTTCTTT. Encoded protein: CASSYNLGTGNTEAFF.

This clonotype was seen only a few times. The chain couples TRBV7-8 to TRBJ2-2; no definite D call. The germline V and J ends were trimmed by 1 base and 6 bases, with 9 bases remaining between them. Germline V gene data show CDR1 as SGHVS and CDR2 as FQNEAQ. The CDR3 sequence is 14 residues long. Here the CDR3 DNA reads TGTGCCAGCAGCTTAGTAGTGGATGCCGGGGAGCTGTTTTTT. Translation: CASSLVVDAGELFF. The variable domain in full, with the rest retrieved from reference TRBV7-8 and TRBJ2-2, is GAGVSQSPRYKVAKRGQDVALRCDPISGHVSLFWYQQALGQGPEFLTYFQNEAQLDKSGLPSDRFFAERPEGSVSTLKIQRTQQEDSAVYLCASSLVVDAGELFFGEGSRLTVL.

This clonotype came up a few times. The V and J genes are TRBV15 and TRBJ2-1, with 7 positions matching TRBD2. The CDR3 consists of 14 residues. Unmatched junction bases numbered 10, after V lost 6 bases and J lost 8 bases. Germline V CDR1 and CDR2: LNHNV, YYDKDF (reference sequence). This chain's CDR3 is CATRTRDYFDEQFF. Written as DNA, the CDR3 is TGTGCCACCAGGACCCGGGACTATTTCGATGAGCAGTTCTTC. Combining the CDR3 with reference TRBV15 and TRBJ2-1 gives the whole variable domain DAMVIQNPRYQVTQFGKPVTLSCSQTLNHNVMYWYQQKSSQAPKLLFHYYDKDFNNEADTPDNFQSRRPNTSFCFLDIRSPGLGDTAMYLCATRTRDYFDEQFFGPGTRLTVL.